This T cell receptor beta chain was documented in a study of cytomegalovirus exposure and HLA in healthy donors. About the study: Later, an analysis reported that the 120 or so validation repertoires had used the same platform as the roughly 700 first-cohort repertoires.

Findings and caveats of the study: Cytomegalovirus-associated status was assigned to approximately 160 TCR beta chains. That first-cohort TCR clusters tended to co-occur in the 95 to 150 validation repertoires was found in a later analysis. The CMV antigen specificity of a few CMV-associated chains was confirmed through in vitro analysis.

Comments on this clone: The antigen is unknown.

Sequencing used immunoSEQ multiplex PCR; TCRdb keeps in-frame clones, though not all of them. The sample includes roughly 73,000 clones, approximately 95% of them seen just once. Trimming removed 4 bases from V and 4 bases from J; junction bases left unmatched: 7. The CDR3 length is 15 residues. Germline-derived CDR1 and CDR2 are MNHNS and SASEGT. The chain carries TRBV6-1 and TRBJ1-1; TRBD1 matches 9 bases. This sequence was found in a man younger than 30 in good health and CMV-seronegative. Specimen: PBMCs. Here the CDR3 DNA reads TGTGCCAGCAGTGTTAAACAGGGGGCTGGCACTGAAGCTTTCTTT. It is translated as CASSVKQGAGTEAFF.